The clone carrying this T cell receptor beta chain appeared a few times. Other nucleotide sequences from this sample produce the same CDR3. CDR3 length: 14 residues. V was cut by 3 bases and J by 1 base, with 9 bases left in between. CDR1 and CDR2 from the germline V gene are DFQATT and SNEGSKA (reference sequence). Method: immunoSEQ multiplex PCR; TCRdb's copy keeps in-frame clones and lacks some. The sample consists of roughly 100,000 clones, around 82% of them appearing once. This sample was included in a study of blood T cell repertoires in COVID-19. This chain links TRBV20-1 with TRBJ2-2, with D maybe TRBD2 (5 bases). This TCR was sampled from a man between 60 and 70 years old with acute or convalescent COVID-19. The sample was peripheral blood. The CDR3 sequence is CSASPGLNTGELFF. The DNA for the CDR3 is TGCAGTGCTAGTCCGGGATTGAACACCGGGGAGCTGTTTTTT.